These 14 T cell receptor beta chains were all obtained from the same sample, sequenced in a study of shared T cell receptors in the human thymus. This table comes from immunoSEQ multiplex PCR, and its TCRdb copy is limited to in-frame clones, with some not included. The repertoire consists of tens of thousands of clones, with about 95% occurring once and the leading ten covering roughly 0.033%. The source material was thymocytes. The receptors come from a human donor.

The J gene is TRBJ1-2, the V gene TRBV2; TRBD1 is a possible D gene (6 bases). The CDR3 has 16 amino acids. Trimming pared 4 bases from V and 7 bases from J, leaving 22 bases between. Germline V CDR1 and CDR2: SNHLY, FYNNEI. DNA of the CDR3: TGTGCCAGCAGTGGGACAGCAACTACGACGTGGAGTGGCTACACCTTC. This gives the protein CASSGTATTTWSGYTF.

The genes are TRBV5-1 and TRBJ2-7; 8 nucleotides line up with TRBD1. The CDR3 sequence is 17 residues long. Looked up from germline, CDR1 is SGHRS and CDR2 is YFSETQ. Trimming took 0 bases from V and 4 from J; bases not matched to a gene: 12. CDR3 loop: CASSLVGTGTMVYEQYF. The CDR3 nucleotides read TGCGCCAGCAGCTTGGTTGGGACAGGTACAATGGTTTACGAGCAGTACTTC.

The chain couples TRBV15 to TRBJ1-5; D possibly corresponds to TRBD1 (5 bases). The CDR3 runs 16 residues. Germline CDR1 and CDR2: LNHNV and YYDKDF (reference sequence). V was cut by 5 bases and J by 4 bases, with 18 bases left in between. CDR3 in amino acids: CATSHPGGGKNQPQHF. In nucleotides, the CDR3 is TGTGCCACCAGCCACCCGGGGGGAGGGAAGAATCAGCCCCAGCATTTT.

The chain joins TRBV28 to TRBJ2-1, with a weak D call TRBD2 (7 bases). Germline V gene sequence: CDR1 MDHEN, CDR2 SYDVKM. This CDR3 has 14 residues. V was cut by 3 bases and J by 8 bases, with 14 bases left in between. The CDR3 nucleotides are TGTGCCAGCAGTTTGGGGGGGCTGGGGGATGAGCAGTTCTTC. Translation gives CASSLGGLGDEQFF.

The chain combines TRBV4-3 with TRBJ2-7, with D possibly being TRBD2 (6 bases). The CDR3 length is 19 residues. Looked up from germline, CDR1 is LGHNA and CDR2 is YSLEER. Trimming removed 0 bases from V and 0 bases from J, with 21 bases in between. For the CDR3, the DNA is TGCGCCAGCAGCCAAGAGGCAGGGAGGCTTAATAATTTCTCCTACGAGCAGTACTTC. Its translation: CASSQEAGRLNNFSYEQYF.

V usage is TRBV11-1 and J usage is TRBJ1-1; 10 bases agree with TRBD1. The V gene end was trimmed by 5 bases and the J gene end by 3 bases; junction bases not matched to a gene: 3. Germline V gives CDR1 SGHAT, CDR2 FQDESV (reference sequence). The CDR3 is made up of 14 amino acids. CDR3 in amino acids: CASSLGQGDTEAFF. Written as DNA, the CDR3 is TGTGCCAGCAGCCTAGGACAGGGGGACACTGAAGCTTTCTTT.

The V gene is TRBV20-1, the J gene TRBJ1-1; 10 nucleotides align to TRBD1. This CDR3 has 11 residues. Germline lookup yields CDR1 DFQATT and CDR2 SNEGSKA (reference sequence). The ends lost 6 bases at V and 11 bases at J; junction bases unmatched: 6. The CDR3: CSASGTGVAFF. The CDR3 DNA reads TGCAGTGCGTCCGGGACAGGGGTGGCTTTCTTT.

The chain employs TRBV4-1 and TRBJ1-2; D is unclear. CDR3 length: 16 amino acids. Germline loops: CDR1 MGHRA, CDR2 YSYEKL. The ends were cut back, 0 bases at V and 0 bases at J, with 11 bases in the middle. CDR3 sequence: CASSQEVAESNYGYTF. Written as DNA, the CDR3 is TGCGCCAGCAGCCAAGAAGTCGCCGAGTCTAACTATGGCTACACCTTC.

CDR3 nucleotide sequence: TGTGCCAGCAGTGCGGACAGGTTCGTAGGAGACACTGAAGCTTTCTTT. Its protein product is CASSADRFVGDTEAFF. The chain has TRBV25-1 and TRBJ1-1; 7 bases are shared with TRBD1. Germline V gene sequence: CDR1 MGHDK, CDR2 SYGVNS. Germline trimming cut 4 bases from V and 3 bases from J; bases unmatched to any gene: 11. This CDR3 comprises 16 residues.

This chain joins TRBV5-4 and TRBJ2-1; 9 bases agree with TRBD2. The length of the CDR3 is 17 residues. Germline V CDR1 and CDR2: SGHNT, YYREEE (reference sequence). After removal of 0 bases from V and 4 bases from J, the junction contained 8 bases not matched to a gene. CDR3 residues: CASSLAVGLAGYNEQFF. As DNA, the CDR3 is TGTGCCAGCAGCTTGGCCGTGGGCCTAGCGGGGTACAATGAGCAGTTCTTC.

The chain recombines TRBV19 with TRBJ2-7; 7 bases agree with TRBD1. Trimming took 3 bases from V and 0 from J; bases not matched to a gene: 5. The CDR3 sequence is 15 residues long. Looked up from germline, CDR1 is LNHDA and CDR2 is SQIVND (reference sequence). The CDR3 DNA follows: TGTGCCAGTAGTATTGGGACAGCCAACTCCTACGAGCAGTACTTC. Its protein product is CASSIGTANSYEQYF.

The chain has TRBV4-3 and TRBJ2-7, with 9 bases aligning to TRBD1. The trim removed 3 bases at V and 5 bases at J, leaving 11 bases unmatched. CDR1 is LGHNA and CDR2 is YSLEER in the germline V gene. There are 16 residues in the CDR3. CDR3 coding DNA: TGCGCCAGCAGCCAGGAACCGGGACAGGGTGTACACGAGCAGTACTTC. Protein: CASSQEPGQGVHEQYF.

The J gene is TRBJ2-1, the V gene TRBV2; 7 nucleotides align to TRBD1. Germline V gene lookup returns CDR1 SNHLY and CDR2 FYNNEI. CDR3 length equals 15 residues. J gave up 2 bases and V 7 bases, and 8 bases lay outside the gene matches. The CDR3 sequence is CASNPSTGPYNEQFF. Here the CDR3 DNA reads TGTGCCAGCAACCCGTCGACAGGGCCCTACAATGAGCAGTTCTTC.

CDR3 nucleotide sequence: TGCAGCGGATACCCCAAGACTAGCGGGGGGTTCTACAATGAGCAGTTCTTC. Translating gives CSGYPKTSGGFYNEQFF. The chain joins TRBV29-1 to TRBJ2-1, with 13 bases aligning to TRBD2. Germline V CDR1 and CDR2: SQVTM, ANQGSEA. The junction had 12 bases not matched to a gene; V was cut back by 7 bases and J by 3 bases. The CDR3 covers 17 residues.